The 21 T cell receptor beta chains listed next were all sequenced from one sample in a study of cytomegalovirus exposure and HLA in healthy donors. Amplification used 60 Vbeta primers and 13 Jbeta primers. Profiled with immunoSEQ multiplex PCR; TCRdb holds only in-frame clones, not every one. The sample has 80,000 or so clones, about 71% seen once. Sequencing was performed on PBMCs. The receptors were gathered from a woman in her thirties or forties in good health and CMV-seronegative.

The chain carries TRBV7-6 and TRBJ2-2; 11 nucleotides align to TRBD2. From germline, CDR1 is SGHVS and CDR2 FNYEAQ. The CDR3 runs to 17 residues. V lost 0 bases to trimming and J lost 1 base; unmatched junction nucleotides: 1. The CDR3 DNA follows: TGTGCCAGCAGCTTAGCCGGACTAGCGGGGAACACCGGGGAGCTGTTTTTT. Residues: CASSLAGLAGNTGELFF.

V is TRBV5-6 and J is TRBJ2-1, with 14 bases lining up with TRBD2. J was trimmed by 4 bases and V by 4 bases; bases with no gene match: 1. This CDR3 region has 15 residues. CDR1 and CDR2 from the germline V gene are SGHDT and YYEEEE. CDR3: CASSRLAGGYNEQFF. CDR3 DNA: TGTGCCAGCAGCCGACTAGCGGGAGGGTACAATGAGCAGTTCTTC.

The chain joins TRBV4-1 to TRBJ1-2; no definite D call. The V gene's germline CDR1 is MGHRA and CDR2 YSYEKL. V was pared by 3 bases and J by 3 bases, with 11 bases between. This CDR3 contains 14 residues. The CDR3 nucleotides read TGCGCCAGCAGCCAGTACGGGGTTGACTATGGCTACACCTTC. The encoded protein is CASSQYGVDYGYTF.

This rearrangement joins TRBV11-2 to TRBJ2-5, with a tentative D call TRBD1 (5 bases). Trimming took 2 bases from V and 2 from J, leaving 15 bases between them. CDR3 length equals 16 residues. CDR1 and CDR2 from the germline V gene are SGHAT and FQNNGV. The CDR3 is CASSLLSAGIQETQYF. The DNA of the CDR3 is TGTGCCAGCAGCTTATTATCGGCAGGGATTCAAGAGACCCAGTACTTC.

This clone occurred once. CDR3 sequence (DNA): TGTGCCAGTAGTCGGTTAAGGCAGGGCCACGAGCAGTACTTC. Residues: CASSRLRQGHEQYF. The V gene is TRBV19, the J gene TRBJ2-7; TRBD1 might be the D (5 bases). With 5 bases removed from V and 5 bases from J, the gap between germline ends came to 16 bases. Germline-derived CDR1 and CDR2 are LNHDA and SQIVND (reference sequence). The CDR3 contains 14 residues.

The J gene is TRBJ2-5, the V gene TRBV13, with 14 bases identical to TRBD2. CDR1 PRHDT and CDR2 FYEKMQ come from the germline V gene (reference sequence). The length of the CDR3 is 18 residues. The junction had 6 bases not matched to a gene; V was cut back by 1 base and J by 2 bases. The CDR3 sequence is CASSLDGLAGGGQETQYF. The CDR3, as DNA: TGTGCCAGCAGCTTAGACGGACTAGCGGGAGGAGGTCAAGAGACCCAGTACTTC.

This clone was recorded a few times. J is TRBJ1-3 and V is TRBV30; TRBD1 might be the D (5 bases). This CDR3 comprises 14 residues. Trimming cost V 4 bases and J 2 bases, with 12 bases left between them. In germline, CDR1 is GTSNPN, CDR2 SVGIG (reference sequence). CDR3 residues: CAWNRRTTGNTIYF. CDR3 DNA: TGTGCCTGGAACAGGAGGACTACTGGAAACACCATATATTTT.

The chain is built from TRBV19 and TRBJ1-1; 9 bases map to TRBD1. Trimming took 7 bases from V and 0 from J; bases not matched to a gene: 18. The V gene's germline CDR1 is LNHDA and CDR2 SQIVND (reference sequence). The CDR3 runs 19 residues. The CDR3 sequence: CASTKWTGAPAGMNTEAFF. The CDR3 region has the DNA TGTGCCAGTACCAAATGGACAGGGGCCCCTGCGGGGATGAACACTGAAGCTTTCTTT. The full variable domain, with the rest looked up from reference TRBV19 and TRBJ1-1, is DGGITQSPKYLFRKEGQNVTLSCEQNLNHDAMYWYRQDPGQGLRLIYYSQIVNDFQKGDIAEGYSVSREKKESFPLTVTSAQKNPTAFYLCASTKWTGAPAGMNTEAFFGQGTRLTVV.

This clone came up a few times. V gene TRBV5-1 combines with J gene TRBJ1-4; TRBD1 matches 7 bases. CDR1 is SGHRS and CDR2 is YFSETQ in the germline V gene. Unmatched junction bases numbered 13, after V lost 4 bases and J lost 7 bases. The CDR3 has 16 residues. This CDR3 reads CASSTVTGNTPEKLFF. As DNA, the CDR3 is TGCGCCAGCAGCACCGTGACAGGGAATACCCCTGAAAAACTGTTTTTT.

This clone turned up a few times. CDR3 sequence: CASSDSENNEQFF. The CDR3 nucleotides are TGTGCCAGCAGTGACTCGGAGAACAATGAGCAGTTCTTC. The V and J genes are TRBV6-4 and TRBJ2-1; D unresolved. Germline values: CDR1 MRHNA, CDR2 SNTAGT. This CDR3 comprises 13 residues. The V end lost 0 bases, the J end lost 5 bases, and 5 bases lay between the germline ends.

The chain carries TRBV5-1 and TRBJ2-2, with D maybe TRBD2 (5 bases). Deletions cut 3 bases from V and 6 bases from J, with 12 bases between. CDR1 and CDR2 (germline): SGHRS, YFSETQ. The CDR3 has 14 amino acids. CDR3 sequence: CASSSLGSAGELFF. In DNA form, the CDR3 reads TGCGCCAGCAGCTCCCTAGGGAGCGCCGGGGAGCTGTTTTTT.

This sequence joins TRBV6-1 and TRBJ1-6, with 7 bases matching TRBD1. The germline V gene has CDR1 MNHNS and CDR2 SASEGT. The CDR3 contains 17 residues. V was pared by 4 bases and J by 0 bases, with 6 bases of the junction left unmatched. CDR3: CASSGQGSFSYNSPLHF. The CDR3 DNA reads TGTGCCAGCAGTGGACAGGGTAGCTTCTCCTATAATTCACCCCTCCACTTT.

The V gene is TRBV6-5, the J gene TRBJ2-1; D not resolved. CDR1 and CDR2 (germline): MNHEY, SVGAGI. This CDR3 has 14 amino acids. Trimming removed 0 bases from V and 3 bases from J, with 6 bases in between. The CDR3 loop reads CASSYSTLYNEQFF. CDR3 nucleotides: TGTGCCAGCAGTTACTCGACACTCTACAATGAGCAGTTCTTC.

The chain joins TRBV15 to TRBJ1-4, with D hard to call. Germline V lookup: CDR1 LNHNV, CDR2 YYDKDF (reference sequence). This CDR3 has 15 amino acids. Trimming removed 3 bases at V and 7 bases at J, with 15 bases between. CDR3 loop: CATSSGVWEGEKLFF. The CDR3, as DNA: TGTGCCACCAGCAGTGGGGTTTGGGAGGGTGAAAAACTGTTTTTT.

This sequence joins TRBV30 and TRBJ1-1; D may be TRBD1 (5 bases). The ends were cut back, 2 bases at V and 1 base at J, with 8 bases in the middle. The germline gives CDR1 GTSNPN, CDR2 SVGIG (reference sequence). The CDR3 is made up of 13 amino acids. This CDR3 is CAWSRQPNTEAFF. CDR3 sequence (DNA): TGTGCCTGGAGTAGACAGCCGAACACTGAAGCTTTCTTT.

This chain links TRBV5-1 with TRBJ2-3, with unresolved D. Germline V lookup: CDR1 SGHRS, CDR2 YFSETQ. Trimming removed 2 bases from V and 3 bases from J, with 4 bases in between. The CDR3 consists of 12 residues. DNA of the CDR3: TGCGCCAGCAGCTTACTGACAGATACGCAGTATTTT. Amino acid sequence: CASSLLTDTQYF.

The CDR3 DNA is TGCGCCAGCAGCCAAGATCGGGGGGCGGGCGGCTACACCTTC. Amino acids: CASSQDRGAGGYTF. This chain connects TRBV4-3 to TRBJ1-2; a possible D gene is TRBD1 (6 bases). The V end was cut by 0 bases, the J end by 8 bases, with 13 bases between. Germline values: CDR1 LGHNA, CDR2 YSLEER. The CDR3 is 14 residues long.

This clone was seen only once. A read error may account for a junction end that differs from germline. This specimen includes other DNA sequences encoding the same CDR3. The rearrangement uses TRBV9 and TRBJ1-1; D is ambiguous. Germline loops: CDR1 SGDLS, CDR2 YYNGEE. The CDR3 length is 13 residues. This chain's CDR3 is CASSVAEGTEAFF. DNA for the CDR3: TGTGCCAGCAGCGTAGCTGAGGGAACTGAGGCTTTCTTT.

This chain uses TRBV5-8 with TRBJ2-1; the match to TRBD1 covers 7 bases. The CDR3 runs 19 residues. Germline CDR1 reads SGHTS; CDR2 reads YDEGEE. V shed 3 bases, J shed 0 bases, and the junction held 15 bases outside the gene matches. CDR3 sequence: CASSWEKWTGNPSYNEQFF. The CDR3 DNA follows: TGTGCCAGCAGCTGGGAAAAGTGGACAGGTAACCCCTCCTACAATGAGCAGTTCTTC.

The chain employs TRBV7-9 and TRBJ2-1; 7 bases align to TRBD2. This CDR3 has 16 residues. Germline-derived CDR1 and CDR2 are SEHNR and FQNEAQ (reference sequence). V shed 3 bases, J shed 0 bases, and the junction held 5 bases outside the gene matches. CDR3 DNA: TGTGCCAGCAGCTTGGGAGGGGCCCACTCCTACAATGAGCAGTTCTTC. Translation gives CASSLGGAHSYNEQFF.

The rearrangement uses TRBV5-1 and TRBJ1-4; 11 positions match TRBD1. The CDR3 extends over 15 amino acids. From germline, CDR1 is SGHRS and CDR2 YFSETQ. After removal of 4 bases from V and 7 bases from J, the junction contained 6 bases not matched to a gene. In DNA, the CDR3 is TGCGCCAGCAGCAGGACAGGGGGCGAGGGTGAAAAACTGTTTTTT. Translating it yields CASSRTGGEGEKLFF.